This T cell receptor beta chain was retrieved from a study of cytomegalovirus exposure and HLA in healthy donors. There are a few counts of this clone. The antigen is undetermined. Study findings and constraints: The study designated 164 TCR beta chains cytomegalovirus-associated. Trimming of TCR beta V- and J-genes showed a link, identified in a later analysis, to a missense DCLRE1C variant.

This CDR3 has 16 amino acids. Germline CDR1 and CDR2: SGHTS and YDEGEE. Trimming at V came to 1 base and at J to 4 bases, leaving 10 bases not matched to a gene. The PCR contained 60 Vbeta and 13 Jbeta primers. Clones were read by immunoSEQ multiplex PCR, and TCRdb kept only the in-frame ones, dropping some. The table records almost 200,000 clones, about 82% of them present only once. This chain links TRBV5-8 with TRBJ2-7; 8 bases map to TRBD1. The sequence derives from a woman between 45 and 60 years old in good health and CMV-seronegative. Sequenced input: PBMCs. The CDR3: CASSLTKTGAGYEQYF. CDR3 in DNA: TGTGCCAGCAGCTTGACGAAGACAGGGGCAGGTTACGAGCAGTACTTC.